The clone carrying this T cell receptor beta chain has a handful of counts. Its antigen is undetermined. This specimen comes from a study of cytotoxic CD8 clonotypes in ibrutinib-treated CLL. Study outcomes and limitations: The times at which samples were taken varied between sustained-remission and progressing patients. Measured clonality at baseline was greater than in age-matched healthy donors and tracked with circulating CD8+ T-cell counts. Whereas clonality rose at ibrutinib response, it declined toward baseline at progression.

This CDR3 has 14 residues. Trimming shortened V by 5 bases and J by 0 bases, and 12 bases separated the two germline ends. Looked up from germline, CDR1 is SGHNT and CDR2 is YYREEE (reference sequence). Investigators sought sequencing depths of between 1 in 200,000 and 1 in 1 million T cells. Using immunoSEQ multiplex PCR, the repertoire was profiled, and TCRdb retains in-frame clones only, with some absent. This sample has some 130,000 clones, with about 80% found just once. The origin of this receptor is a human donor with chronic lymphocytic leukemia. The specimen was PBMCs, collected after 24 months of ibrutinib treatment. The genes are TRBV5-4 and TRBJ2-7, with D possibly called TRBD1 or TRBD2 (5 bases each). DNA of the CDR3: TGTGCCAGCAGAGCCGGGACGTCCTCCTACGAGCAGTACTTC. Its translation is CASRAGTSSYEQYF.